This entry describes one T cell receptor (beta chain). Its specificity is unknown. V was pared by 11 bases and J by 3 bases, with 6 bases of the junction left unmatched. CDR1 and CDR2 (germline): MNHEY, SMNVEV (reference sequence). The CDR3 has 13 residues. The entry originates in a study of T-cell reconstitution after alpha-beta-depleted transplantation in children. Library preparation (for TCRbeta) was performed with unique molecular identifiers. TCRdb recomputed calls from the PCR reads with MiXCR, one row per CDR3 protein. Of approximately 630,000 distinct CDR3 sequences detected, under 15% appear once; the ten largest clones hold about 0.77%. Study outcomes and limitations: One year after transplant, T-cell counts and diversity came mostly from newly produced T cells. Where some patients showed high TCRbeta diversity at day 60, it came from recipient T cells and thymic progenitors that had survived. By about two months after transplant, alpha-beta T cells reportedly arose from several hundred graft clones that had expanded.

This clonotype was sampled from a girl aged 2 to 9 with congenital amegakaryocytic thrombocytopenia, due to receive a stem cell transplant. The sample was PBMCs, taken before TCRalphabeta/CD19-depleted stem cell transplant. The genes are TRBV27 and TRBJ2-3; 9 bases map to TRBD2. Here the CDR3 DNA reads TGTGCCTCAAGGACTAGCGCGACAGATACGCAGTATTTT. It codes for CASRTSATDTQYF.